This entry concerns a single T cell receptor (beta chain). The data were taken from a study of cytomegalovirus exposure and HLA in healthy donors. The PCR had 60 Vbeta and 13 Jbeta primers. TCRdb's copy holds only in-frame clones and misses some; the assay was immunoSEQ multiplex PCR. Here the sample spans around 180,000 clones, about 84% being singletons. The V gene lost 4 bases and the J gene lost 3 bases, with 2 bases spanning the gap. Germline values: CDR1 SGHDT, CDR2 YYEEEE. This CDR3 has 11 amino acids. The receptor comes from a man younger than 30 in good health and CMV-seronegative. The source material was PBMCs. V is TRBV5-6 and J is TRBJ2-1, with D uncertain. The CDR3 loop reads CASSHYNEQFF. As DNA, the CDR3 is TGTGCCAGCAGCCACTACAATGAGCAGTTCTTC.